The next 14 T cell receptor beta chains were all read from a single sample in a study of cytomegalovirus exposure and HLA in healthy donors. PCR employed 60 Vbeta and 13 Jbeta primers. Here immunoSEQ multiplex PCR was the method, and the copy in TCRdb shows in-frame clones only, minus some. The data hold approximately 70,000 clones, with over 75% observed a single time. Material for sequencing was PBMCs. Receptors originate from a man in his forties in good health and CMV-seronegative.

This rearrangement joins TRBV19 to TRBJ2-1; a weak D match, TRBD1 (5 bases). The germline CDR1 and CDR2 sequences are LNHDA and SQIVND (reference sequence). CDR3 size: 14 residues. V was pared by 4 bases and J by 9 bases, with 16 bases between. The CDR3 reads CASSTQGQSVEQFF. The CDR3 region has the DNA TGTGCCAGTAGTACCCAAGGACAATCGGTTGAGCAGTTCTTC.

The CDR3 bases are TGCGCCAGCAGCGGGCTAGCGGGAGACTACGAGCAGTACTTC. It yields the protein CASSGLAGDYEQYF. This chain uses TRBV5-1 with TRBJ2-7; 10 bases are a match to TRBD2. This CDR3 has 14 amino acids. Germline CDR1 SGHRS, CDR2 YFSETQ. V trimming: 4 bases; J trimming: 3 bases; junction bases outside the gene matches: 4.

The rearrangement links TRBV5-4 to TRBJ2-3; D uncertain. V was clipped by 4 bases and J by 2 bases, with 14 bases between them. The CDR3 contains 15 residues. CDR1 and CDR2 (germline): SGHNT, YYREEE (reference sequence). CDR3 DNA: TGTGCCAGCAGCCCCCAAAGTAGCTACACAGATACGCAGTATTTT. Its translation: CASSPQSSYTDTQYF.

CDR3 in amino acids: CASSLVPGQGAGEQYF. The CDR3, as DNA: TGTGCCAGCAGCTTAGTACCGGGACAGGGGGCTGGGGAGCAGTACTTC. The V and J genes are TRBV7-6 and TRBJ2-7, with 12 nucleotides matching TRBD1. CDR1 and CDR2 (germline): SGHVS, FNYEAQ. CDR3 length: 16 amino acids. With 1 base clipped from V and 7 bases from J, the junction kept 8 bases outside the gene matches.

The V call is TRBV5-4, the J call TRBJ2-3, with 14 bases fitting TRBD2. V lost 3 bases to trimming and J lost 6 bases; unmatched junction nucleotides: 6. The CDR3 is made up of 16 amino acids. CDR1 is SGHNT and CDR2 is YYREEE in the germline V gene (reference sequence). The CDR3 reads CASSSGLAGALDTQYF. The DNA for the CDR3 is TGTGCCAGCAGCTCGGGACTAGCGGGGGCCCTGGATACGCAGTATTTT.

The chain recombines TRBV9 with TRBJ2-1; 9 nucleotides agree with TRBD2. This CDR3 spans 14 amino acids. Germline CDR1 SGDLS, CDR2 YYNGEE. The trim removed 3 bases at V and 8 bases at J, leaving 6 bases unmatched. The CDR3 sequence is CASSAVAGEYEQFF. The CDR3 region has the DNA TGTGCCAGCAGCGCCGTAGCGGGAGAATATGAGCAGTTCTTC.

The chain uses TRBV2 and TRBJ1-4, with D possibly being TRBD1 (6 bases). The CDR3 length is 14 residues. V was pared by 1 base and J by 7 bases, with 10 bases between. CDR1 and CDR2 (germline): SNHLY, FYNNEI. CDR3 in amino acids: CASSEGGTFEKLFF. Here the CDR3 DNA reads TGTGCCAGCAGTGAAGGAGGGACATTTGAAAAACTGTTTTTT.

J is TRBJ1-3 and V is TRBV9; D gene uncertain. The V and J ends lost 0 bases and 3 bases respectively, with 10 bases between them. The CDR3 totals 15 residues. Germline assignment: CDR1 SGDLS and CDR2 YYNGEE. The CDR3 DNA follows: TGTGCCAGCAGCGTAGGGGTGGCGGTTGGAAACACCATATATTTT. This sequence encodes CASSVGVAVGNTIYF.

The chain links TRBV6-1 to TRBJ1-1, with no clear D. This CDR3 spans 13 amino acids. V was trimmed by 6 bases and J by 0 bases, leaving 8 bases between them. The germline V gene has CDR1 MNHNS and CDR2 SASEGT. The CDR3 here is CASRKPMNTEAFF. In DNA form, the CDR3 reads TGTGCCAGCAGGAAGCCTATGAACACTGAAGCTTTCTTT.

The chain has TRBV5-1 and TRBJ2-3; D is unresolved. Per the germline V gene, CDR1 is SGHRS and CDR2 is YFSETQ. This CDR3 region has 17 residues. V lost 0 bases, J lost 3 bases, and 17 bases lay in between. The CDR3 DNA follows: TGCGCCAGCAGCTTGGGCCCCCCGCCGTTGAGGACAGATACGCAGTATTTT. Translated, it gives CASSLGPPPLRTDTQYF.

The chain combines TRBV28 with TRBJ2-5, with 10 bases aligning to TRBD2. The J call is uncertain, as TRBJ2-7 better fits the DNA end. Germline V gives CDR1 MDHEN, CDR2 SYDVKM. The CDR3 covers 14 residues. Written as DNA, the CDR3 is TGTGCCAGCAGCTTCGGACTAGCGGTCTACGAGCAGTACTTC. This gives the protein CASSFGLAVYEQYF.

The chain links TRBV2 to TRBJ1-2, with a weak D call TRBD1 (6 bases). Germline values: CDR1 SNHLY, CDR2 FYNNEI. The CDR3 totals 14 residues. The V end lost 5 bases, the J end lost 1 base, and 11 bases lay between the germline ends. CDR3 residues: CASSRQASNYGYTF. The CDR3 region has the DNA TGTGCCAGCAGTCGACAGGCGAGTAACTATGGCTACACCTTC.

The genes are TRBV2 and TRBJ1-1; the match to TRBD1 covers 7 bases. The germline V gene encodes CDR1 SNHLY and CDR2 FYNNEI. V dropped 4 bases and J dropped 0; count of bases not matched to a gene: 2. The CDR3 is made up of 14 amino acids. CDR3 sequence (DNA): TGTGCCAGCAGTGCGGACAGGATGAACACTGAAGCTTTCTTT. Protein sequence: CASSADRMNTEAFF.

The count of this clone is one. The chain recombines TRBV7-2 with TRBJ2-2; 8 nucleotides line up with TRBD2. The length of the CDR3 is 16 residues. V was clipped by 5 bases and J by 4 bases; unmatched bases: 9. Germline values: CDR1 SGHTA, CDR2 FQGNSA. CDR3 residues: CASSPRTSGPTGELFF. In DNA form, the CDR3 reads TGTGCCAGCAGCCCAAGAACTAGCGGCCCCACCGGGGAGCTGTTTTTT.